The next 18 T cell receptor beta chains were all read from a single sample in a study of radiotherapy plus CTLA-4 blockade in lung cancer. Only in-frame clones appear in the TCRdb table, and some are missing; sequencing was by immunoSEQ multiplex PCR. The sample lists about 45,000 clones, around 77% occurring once. The source was peripheral blood, collected from a patient treated with radiotherapy plus ipilimumab. The receptors originated from a human donor with non-small cell lung cancer who had stable disease on radiotherapy plus ipilimumab.

The CDR3 protein is CAISDSTGFSYEQYF. CDR3 sequence (DNA): TGTGCCATCAGTGATTCCACAGGGTTTTCCTACGAGCAGTACTTC. The V call is TRBV10-3, the J call TRBJ2-7; maybe TRBD1 (6 bases). Trimming stripped 3 bases from V and 1 base from J, with 13 bases between. Germline-derived CDR1 and CDR2 are ENHRY and SYGVKD. The CDR3 is 15 amino acids.

The V and J genes are TRBV2 and TRBJ1-5; D gene unclear. Germline V gene data show CDR1 as SNHLY and CDR2 as FYNNEI. The CDR3 length is 14 residues. V was clipped by 4 bases and J by 7 bases, with 14 bases between them. For the CDR3, the DNA is TGTGCCAGCAGTGTTGAAAGGCATTGGCAGCCCCAGCATTTT. It codes for CASSVERHWQPQHF.

The V and J genes are TRBV2 and TRBJ2-3, with D tentatively TRBD1 (6 bases). The CDR3 has 15 residues. The V gene lost 6 bases and the J gene lost 4 bases, with 17 bases spanning the gap. Germline V gene sequence: CDR1 SNHLY, CDR2 FYNNEI. CDR3 DNA: TGTGCCAGCAGCTCTGGGACACAGGGCGCAGATACGCAGTATTTT. Encoded protein: CASSSGTQGADTQYF. Based on the CDR3 plus reference TRBV2 and TRBJ2-3, the full variable domain is EPEVTQTPSHQVTQMGQEVILRCVPISNHLYFYWYRQILGQKVEFLVSFYNNEISEKSEIFDDQFSVERPDGSNFTLKIRSTKLEDSAMYFCASSSGTQGADTQYFGPGTRLTVL.

V gene TRBV11-2 combines with J gene TRBJ2-7, with 8 bases aligning to TRBD1. The CDR3 covers 16 residues. J lost 7 bases, V lost 5 bases, and 16 bases had no gene match. Germline lookup yields CDR1 SGHAT and CDR2 FQNNGV. The CDR3 spells CASSPTGTGVWEEQYV. CDR3 nucleotide sequence: TGTGCCAGCAGCCCTACCGGGACAGGCGTTTGGGAGGAGCAGTACGTC.

This clone has more than one count but fewer than ten. The V call is TRBV6-1, the J call TRBJ1-4; 8 nucleotides line up with TRBD1. The V segment lost 5 bases and the J segment 6 bases; nucleotides outside the gene matches: 5. The CDR3 covers 14 residues. Germline V CDR1 and CDR2: MNHNS, SASEGT. The CDR3 protein is CASSQGQDYEKLFF. The CDR3 nucleotides read TGTGCCAGCAGTCAGGGACAGGATTATGAAAAACTGTTTTTT.

The chain combines TRBV14 with TRBJ1-2, with D perhaps matching TRBD1 (5 bases). Trimming shortened V by 4 bases and J by 8 bases, and 23 bases separated the two germline ends. CDR1 is SGHDN and CDR2 is FVKESK in the germline V gene. This CDR3 contains 16 residues. As DNA, the CDR3 is TGTGCCAGCAGCCTTGCAAATCTCCCCGGGGGTGGCGGCTACACCTTC. The encoded protein is CASSLANLPGGGGYTF. Full variable domain (outside the CDR3, taken from reference TRBV14 and TRBJ1-2): EAGVTQFPSHSVIEKGQTVTLRCDPISGHDNLYWYRRVMGKEIKFLLHFVKESKQDESGMPNNRFLAERTGGTYSTLKVQPAELEDSGVYFCASSLANLPGGGGYTFGSGTRLTVV.

This clone was seen only a few times. The chain links TRBV10-2 to TRBJ2-7; weak D call: TRBD2 (5 bases). The ends were cut back, 6 bases at V and 2 bases at J, with 17 bases in the middle. CDR3 length equals 15 residues. Germline values: CDR1 WSHSY, CDR2 SAAADI. The DNA for the CDR3 is TGCGCCAGCAGCCCCGGACCGGGGTTAACCTACGAGCAGTACTTC. Translating gives CASSPGPGLTYEQYF.

The chain combines TRBV28 with TRBJ2-5; D is ambiguous. V gave up 1 base and J gave up 1 base, with 7 bases separating them. The germline CDR1 and CDR2 sequences are MDHEN and SYDVKM. CDR3 length equals 14 residues. The CDR3 region is CASSLSPLQETQYF. In DNA form, the CDR3 reads TGTGCCAGCAGTTTATCTCCACTCCAAGAGACCCAGTACTTC.

This clone was recorded a few times. The chain has TRBV7-9 and TRBJ1-4; D remains unclear. Per germline, CDR1 SEHNR and CDR2 FQNEAQ (reference sequence). Trimming removed 3 bases from V and 4 bases from J, with 9 bases in between. The CDR3 extends over 14 amino acids. This chain's CDR3 is CASSLGSGNEKLFF. The CDR3 nucleotides are TGTGCCAGCAGCTTGGGCAGCGGTAATGAAAAACTGTTTTTT.

This clone appeared a single time. The chain is built from TRBV5-1 and TRBJ1-1; 8 bases agree with TRBD1. Unmatched junction bases numbered 5, after V lost 5 bases and J lost 5 bases. Germline lookup yields CDR1 SGHRS and CDR2 YFSETQ. CDR3 length: 13 residues. CDR3 sequence: CASSPGQVTEAFF. CDR3 bases: TGCGCCAGCAGTCCGGGACAGGTGACTGAAGCTTTCTTT. The full variable domain, its missing parts supplied by reference TRBV5-1 and TRBJ1-1, is KAGVTQTPRYLIKTRGQQVTLSCSPISGHRSVSWYQQTPGQGLQFLFEYFSETQRNKGNFPGRFSGRQFSNSRSEMNVSTLELGDSALYLCASSPGQVTEAFFGQGTRLTVV.

V gene TRBV5-1 combines with J gene TRBJ2-5; 8 nucleotides line up with TRBD1. Trimming removed 2 bases from V and 3 bases from J; junction bases left unmatched: 9. The CDR3 is 16 amino acids. Germline CDR1 and CDR2: SGHRS and YFSETQ. CDR3 sequence (DNA): TGCGCCAGCAGCTTATCAGGGGGCTCGGTGAAAGAGACCCAGTACTTC. Amino acid sequence: CASSLSGGSVKETQYF.

The chain joins TRBV4-1 to TRBJ2-5; the match to TRBD1 covers 8 bases. Per the germline V gene, CDR1 is MGHRA and CDR2 is YSYEKL. V shed 0 bases and J 5 bases; nucleotides not matched to a gene: 8. CDR3 length: 16 residues. CDR3 sequence reads: CASSQETGGVAETQYF. The DNA of the CDR3 is TGCGCCAGCAGCCAAGAAACAGGGGGAGTGGCTGAGACCCAGTACTTC.

The V call is TRBV6-6, the J call TRBJ2-7, with D unresolved. From germline, CDR1 is MNHNY and CDR2 SVGAGI (reference sequence). With 6 bases removed from V and 5 bases from J, the gap between germline ends came to 11 bases. The CDR3 is 12 residues long. The DNA for the CDR3 is TGTGCCAGCAGGGACGTCGTTGACGAGCAGTACTTC. Protein sequence: CASRDVVDEQYF.

V usage is TRBV27 and J usage is TRBJ1-2; possible D gene TRBD1, 5 bases. V was cut by 2 bases and J by 4 bases, with 14 bases left in between. Germline V gene data show CDR1 as MNHEY and CDR2 as SMNVEV (reference sequence). The CDR3 covers 15 residues. This CDR3 reads CASSLREGGVYGYTF. The CDR3 DNA reads as TGTGCCAGCAGTTTAAGGGAAGGAGGGGTCTATGGCTACACCTTC.

This chain joins TRBV19 and TRBJ1-2; no reliable D call. Between the trimmed V and J ends, which lost 3 bases and 7 bases, there was a span of 18 bases. Per the germline V gene, CDR1 is LNHDA and CDR2 is SQIVND (reference sequence). The CDR3 extends over 15 amino acids. The CDR3 protein is CASSIPSGHTGGYTF. DNA for the CDR3: TGTGCCAGTAGTATCCCCTCGGGCCACACCGGTGGCTACACCTTC.

The chain recombines TRBV10-3 with TRBJ2-5, with TRBD1 matching over 8 bases. Losses at the gene ends were 10 bases for V and 2 bases for J; bases not matched to a gene: 12. CDR3 length: 15 amino acids. Germline loops: CDR1 ENHRY, CDR2 SYGVKD. DNA for the CDR3: TGTGCCACTAGGCCCCCTACAGGGGGACAAGAGACCCAGTACTTC. This codes for CATRPPTGGQETQYF.

This sequence joins TRBV9 and TRBJ2-5, with D perhaps TRBD1 or TRBD2 (5 bases each). The CDR3 extends over 17 amino acids. Trimming took off 0 bases at V and 2 bases at J, with 17 bases between the two ends. Germline loops: CDR1 SGDLS, CDR2 YYNGEE. The CDR3 coding sequence is TGTGCCAGCAGCGTAGGGAGGAGGAGAGGGGCTCAAGAGACCCAGTACTTC. The encoded protein is CASSVGRRRGAQETQYF.

The CDR3 bases are TGTGCCAGCAGCCTCCACAGGGACCAAGGTACCCAGTACTTC. As protein: CASSLHRDQGTQYF. The V gene is TRBV6-5, the J gene TRBJ2-5; TRBD1 is a possible D gene (6 bases). The germline V gene has CDR1 MNHEY and CDR2 SVGAGI. The CDR3 length is 14 residues. V lost 6 bases and J lost 8, with 19 bases in between.